A selection of T cell receptor beta chains follows, all from one sample in a study of OX40 agonist ivuxolimab in advanced cancers. The repertoire was sequenced with immunoSEQ multiplex PCR; TCRdb's copy has only in-frame clones and lacks some. Here the sample spans 75,000 to 95,000 clones, over 80% being singletons. Sequenced material: CD4+ or CD8+ T cells sorted from blood, taken in a trial of the OX40 agonist ivuxolimab. These receptor sequences come from an adult with an advanced solid tumor such as melanoma, head and neck, liver or kidney cancer. CDR3s include the opening cysteine and the closing phenylalanine or tryptophan. A D gene is named only where the DNA matches it firmly. Rows give clone size only sometimes, using once, few, many, or a class for an expanded clone.

D: NA; size: NA; V: TRBV29-1; J: TRBJ2-3; DNA: TGCAGCGTTGAAGATCGGTCGGGGACAGATACGCAGTATTTT; CDR3: CSVEDRSGTDTQYF
D: TRBD2; size: NA; V: TRBV28; J: TRBJ2-7; DNA: TGTGCCAGCCGGGGGGCGGGAGGACTTTACGAGCAGTACTTC; CDR3: CASRGAGGLYEQYF
D: NA; size: NA; V: TRBV18; J: TRBJ2-7; DNA: TGTGCCAGCTCACCACCGGGGGGCAGGGCGGGGGAGCAGTACTTC; CDR3: CASSPPGGRAGEQYF
D: TRBD1; size: NA; V: TRBV7-3; J: TRBJ2-3; DNA: TGTGCCAGCAGCCGAGGGACAGGGAGGGCGACAGATACGCAGTATTTT; CDR3: CASSRGTGRATDTQYF
D: NA; size: once; V: TRBV28; J: TRBJ2-7; DNA: TGTGCCAGCAGTTTATCCCAGCGCTCAGCCTACGAGCAGTACTTC; CDR3: CASSLSQRSAYEQYF
D: NA; size: NA; V: TRBV21-1; J: TRBJ1-2; DNA: TGTGCCAGCCCGTACCGGGACCGATTATTGTATGGCTACACCTTC; CDR3: CASPYRDRLLYGYTF
D: TRBD1; size: NA; V: TRBV30; J: TRBJ1-2; DNA: TGTGCCTGGAGTGTAATGGACAGGGCCCCAATTCTTTTC; CDR3: CAWSVMDRAPILF
D: TRBD2; size: NA; V: TRBV2; J: TRBJ2-7; DNA: TGTGCCAGCAGTGAGGCGGGAGGCGGGGTCTACGAGCAGTACTTC; CDR3: CASSEAGGGVYEQYF
D: NA; size: NA; V: TRBV19; J: TRBJ2-7; DNA: TGTGCCAGTAGCCCGACAGGACCCTACGAGCAGTACTTC; CDR3: CASSPTGPYEQYF
D: NA; size: NA; V: TRBV19; J: TRBJ2-2; DNA: TGTGCCAGTGGGACGACGCTAACGAACACCGGGGAGCTGTTTTTT; CDR3: CASGTTLTNTGELFF
D: NA; size: once; V: TRBV27; J: TRBJ2-5; DNA: TGTGCCAGCAGTACCGGAGGCGCGGCCAACCAAGAGACCCAGTACTTC; CDR3: CASSTGGAANQETQYF